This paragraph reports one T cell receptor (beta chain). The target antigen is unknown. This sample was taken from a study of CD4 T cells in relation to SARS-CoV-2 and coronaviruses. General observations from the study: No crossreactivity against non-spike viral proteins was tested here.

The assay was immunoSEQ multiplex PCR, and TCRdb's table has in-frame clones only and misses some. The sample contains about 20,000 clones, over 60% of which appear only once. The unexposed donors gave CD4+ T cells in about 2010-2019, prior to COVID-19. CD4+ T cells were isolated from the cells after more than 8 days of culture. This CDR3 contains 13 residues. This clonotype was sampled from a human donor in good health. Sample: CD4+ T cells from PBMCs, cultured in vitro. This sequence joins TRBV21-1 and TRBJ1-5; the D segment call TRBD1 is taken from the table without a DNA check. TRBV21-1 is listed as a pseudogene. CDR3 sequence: CASSPQSNQPQHF. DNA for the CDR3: TGTGCCAGCAGCCCACAGAGCAATCAGCCCCAGCATTTT.